A single sample is the source of the 17 T cell receptor beta chains below, sequenced in a study of regulatory T cells in long-lasting Graves disease. This sample's time point: persistent/refractory GD, antithyroid drugs over 5 years with positive TRAb. Isolated PBMC RNA provided the starting material for the TCR library. Arm-PCR of CDR3 regions and iRepertoire HTBI primers were used to build TCR beta libraries. TCRdb analysed the multiplex PCR reads with MiXCR anew, one entry per CDR3 protein. The sample includes some 370,000 distinct CDR3 sequences, less than 25% of them seen just once. Specimen: peripheral blood mononuclear cells (PBMCs), collected when the disease was refractory, from a patient treated with antithyroid drugs. Receptor source: a female donor with Graves disease.

This clonotype was recorded a few times. The chain has TRBV20-1 and TRBJ2-7; D may be TRBD1 (7 bases). Germline-derived CDR1 and CDR2 are DFQATT and SNEGSKA (reference sequence). The V gene lost 0 bases and the J gene lost 4 bases, with 16 bases spanning the gap. The CDR3 is made up of 15 amino acids. CDR3 nucleotide sequence: TGCAGTGCTAGAGACCCAGGAGGGGGCTTGTACGAGCAGTACTTC. Encoded protein: CSARDPGGGLYEQYF.

Remarks on this clonotype: A junction end diverges from the germline sequence, so it may reflect a read error. The chain links TRBV7-7 to TRBJ2-7; D is perhaps TRBD1 (5 bases). Germline V gene lookup returns CDR1 SSHAT and CDR2 FNYEAQ (reference sequence). The CDR3 extends over 14 amino acids. The DNA of the CDR3 is TGTGCTAGCAGCACAGGTCTCGCGGATGGCGAGCAGTACTTC. Its protein is CASSTGLADGEQYF.

This clonotype was counted between two and nine times. The chain couples TRBV30 to TRBJ2-5; TRBD2 matches 9 bases. This CDR3 comprises 17 residues. Germline V gene lookup returns CDR1 GTSNPN and CDR2 SVGIG (reference sequence). After removal of 0 bases from V and 4 bases from J, the junction contained 12 bases not matched to a gene. In DNA, the CDR3 is TGTGCCTGGAGTGTGAAGGGCGGGAGGGCCGGCGGAGAGACCCAGTACTTC. Translating it yields CAWSVKGGRAGGETQYF.

Note on this clonotype: Since a much larger clone is just one base distant, this may be a read error. CDR3 region: CASGPRTGSHSNRPQHF. The CDR3 bases are TGTGCCAGCGGACCACGGACAGGCTCCCATAGCAATCGGCCCCAGCATTTT. The chain recombines TRBV6-1 with TRBJ1-5, with 7 bases fitting TRBD1. The CDR3 sequence is 17 residues long. The V gene's germline CDR1 is MNHNS and CDR2 SASEGT.

In the case of this clonotype: A junction boundary mismatches the germline segment, possibly from a read error. J is TRBJ1-6 and V is TRBV19; possible D gene TRBD1, 6 bases. The CDR3 totals 14 residues. In germline, CDR1 is LNHDA, CDR2 SQIVND (reference sequence). CDR3 loop: CASTNQGSGSPLHF. As DNA, the CDR3 is TGTGCCAGTACTAATCAGGGGAGCGGTTCACCTCTCCACTTT.

This clonotype was counted between two and nine times. The J gene is TRBJ2-2, the V gene TRBV7-9; D uncertain. Trimming removed 6 bases from V and 7 bases from J, with 12 bases in between. The germline CDR1 and CDR2 sequences are SEHNR and FQNEAQ (reference sequence). This CDR3 has 13 amino acids. The CDR3 bases are TGTGCCAGCAGGCCGCCCACAAACGGGGAGCTGTTTTTT. This translates into CASRPPTNGELFF. Combining the CDR3 with reference TRBV7-9 and TRBJ2-2 gives the whole variable domain DTGVSQNPRHKITKRGQNVTFRCDPISEHNRLYWYRQTLGQGPEFLTYFQNEAQLEKSRLLSDRFSAERPKGSFSTLEIQRTEQGDSAMYLCASRPPTNGELFFGEGSRLTVL.

This clonotype was picked up many times. The chain couples TRBV7-6 to TRBJ1-1, with TRBD1 matching over 11 bases. CDR3 size: 16 residues. CDR1 and CDR2 (germline): SGHVS, FNYEAQ. Trimming removed 1 base from V and 5 bases from J; junction bases left unmatched: 6. The CDR3 loop reads CASSLGPGQGGTEAFF. CDR3 sequence (DNA): TGTGCCAGCAGCTTAGGGCCGGGACAGGGGGGAACTGAAGCTTTCTTT.

This rearrangement joins TRBV2 to TRBJ2-1; no definite D call. Germline CDR1 SNHLY, CDR2 FYNNEI. V was trimmed by 5 bases and J by 8 bases, leaving 10 bases between them. This CDR3 region has 12 residues. The CDR3 sequence: CASSPDIYEQFF. The CDR3 region has the DNA TGTGCCAGCAGTCCCGACATCTATGAGCAGTTCTTC.

The table lists this clonotype with a count of one. It is likely a read error: a sequence one base away is far more abundant. The chain has TRBV11-2 and TRBJ2-7; TRBD1 or TRBD2 may be the D gene (7 bases each). TRBJ2-1 matches the DNA end more closely, so the J call is doubtful. Germline CDR1 is SGHAT and CDR2 is FQNNGV. The CDR3 sequence is 14 residues long. The CDR3 loop reads CATVQGEGYNGQFF. The DNA of the CDR3 is TGTGCCACCGTCCAGGGGGAGGGTTACAATGGGCAGTTCTTC.

V gene TRBV25-1 combines with J gene TRBJ2-1, with D perhaps TRBD2 (5 bases). Trimming stripped 1 base from V and 0 bases from J, with 16 bases between. Germline V gene sequence: CDR1 MGHDK, CDR2 SYGVNS. This CDR3 is 18 amino acids long. CDR3 DNA sequence: TGTGCCAGCAGTGAATCGGGGTTTAAGTGGAGCTCCTACAATGAGCAGTTCTTC. Its translation: CASSESGFKWSSYNEQFF.

This clonotype came up a few times. The V call is TRBV7-9, the J call TRBJ2-6, with 8 bases that match TRBD1. The trim removed 5 bases at V and 0 bases at J, leaving 6 bases unmatched. Per the germline V gene, CDR1 is SEHNR and CDR2 is FQNEAQ (reference sequence). This CDR3 has 17 amino acids. The CDR3 nucleotides read TGTGCCAGCAGCCCTCGGACAGGGACCTCTGGGGCCAACGTCCTGACTTTC. Protein sequence: CASSPRTGTSGANVLTF.

This chain joins TRBV6-5 and TRBJ2-3; a possible D gene is TRBD1 (6 bases). Germline lookup yields CDR1 MNHEY and CDR2 SVGAGI. The CDR3 extends over 13 amino acids. V was trimmed by 2 bases and J by 4 bases, leaving 7 bases between them. CDR3 coding DNA: TGTGCCAGCAGTTACGGGACATCAGATACGCAGTATTTT. Residues: CASSYGTSDTQYF.

This clonotype appeared many times. DNA for the CDR3: TGTGCCAGCAGTTTAGAGGACAGGGCTGAAAAACTGTTTTTT. Amino acids: CASSLEDRAEKLFF. The chain has TRBV28 and TRBJ1-4; 8 bases are a match to TRBD1. CDR1 MDHEN and CDR2 SYDVKM come from the germline V gene. The CDR3 spans 14 residues. The V segment lost 2 bases and the J segment 7 bases; nucleotides outside the gene matches: 3.

This clonotype was counted many times. The CDR3 DNA sequence: TGTGCCATCATGACACAGACCACCGGGGAGCTGTTTTTT. Amino acids: CAIMTQTTGELFF. This rearrangement joins TRBV28 to TRBJ2-2; D remains ambiguous. Per germline, CDR1 MDHEN and CDR2 SYDVKM. V was cut by 10 bases and J by 4 bases, with 13 bases left in between. CDR3 length: 13 residues. Complete variable domain (other parts from reference TRBV28 and TRBJ2-2): DVKVTQSSRYLVKRTGEKVFLECVQDMDHENMFWYRQDPGLGLRLIYFSYDVKMKEKGDIPEGYSVSREKKERFSLILESASTNQTSMYLCAIMTQTTGELFFGEGSRLTVL.

This clonotype was observed a few times. The CDR3 sequence is CASSLGLGGTYEQYF. For the CDR3, the DNA is TGTGCCAGCAGCTTAGGGTTAGGGGGCACCTACGAGCAGTACTTC. The chain links TRBV7-8 to TRBJ2-7, with TRBD1 matching over 7 bases. Germline V lookup: CDR1 SGHVS, CDR2 FQNEAQ. The CDR3 totals 15 residues. V dropped 1 base and J dropped 2; count of bases not matched to a gene: 5.

About this clonotype: This sequence may be a read error, since a much larger clone differs from it by one base. V and J are TRBV20-1 and TRBJ2-7; D may match TRBD1 or TRBD2 (5 bases each). Trimming took off 3 bases at V and 0 bases at J, with 12 bases between the two ends. Per the germline V gene, CDR1 is DFQATT and CDR2 is SNEGSKA (reference sequence). The CDR3 runs 14 residues. The CDR3 coding sequence is TGCAGTGCTAGCGGGGACGGTGGCTCCTACGAGCAGTACTTC. Protein sequence: CSASGDGGSYEQYF.

This clonotype was detected many times. The chain combines TRBV29-1 with TRBJ2-5, with 8 positions matching TRBD1. Germline lookup yields CDR1 SQVTM and CDR2 ANQGSEA. There are 13 residues in the CDR3. With 7 bases clipped from V and 4 bases from J, the junction kept 8 bases outside the gene matches. The CDR3 region has the DNA TGCAGCGCCCGCGGACAGGGTAGAGAGACCCAGTACTTC. Protein sequence: CSARGQGRETQYF.